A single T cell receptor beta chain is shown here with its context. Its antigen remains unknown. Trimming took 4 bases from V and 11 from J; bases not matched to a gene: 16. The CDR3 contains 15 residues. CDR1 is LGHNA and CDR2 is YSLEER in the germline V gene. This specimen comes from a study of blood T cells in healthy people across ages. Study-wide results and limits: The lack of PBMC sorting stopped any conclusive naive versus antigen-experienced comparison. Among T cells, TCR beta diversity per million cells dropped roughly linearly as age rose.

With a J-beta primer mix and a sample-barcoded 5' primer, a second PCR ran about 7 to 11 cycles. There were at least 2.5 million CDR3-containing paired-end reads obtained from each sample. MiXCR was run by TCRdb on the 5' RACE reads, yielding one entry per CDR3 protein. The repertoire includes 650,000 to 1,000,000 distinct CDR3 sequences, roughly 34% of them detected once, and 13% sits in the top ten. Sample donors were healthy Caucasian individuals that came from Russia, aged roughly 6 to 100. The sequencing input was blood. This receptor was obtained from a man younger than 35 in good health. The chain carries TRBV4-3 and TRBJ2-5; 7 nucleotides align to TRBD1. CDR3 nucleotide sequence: TGCGCCAGCAGCCTGGTCATAAAAGGGGGCAATGAGCAGTACTTC. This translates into CASSLVIKGGNEQYF.